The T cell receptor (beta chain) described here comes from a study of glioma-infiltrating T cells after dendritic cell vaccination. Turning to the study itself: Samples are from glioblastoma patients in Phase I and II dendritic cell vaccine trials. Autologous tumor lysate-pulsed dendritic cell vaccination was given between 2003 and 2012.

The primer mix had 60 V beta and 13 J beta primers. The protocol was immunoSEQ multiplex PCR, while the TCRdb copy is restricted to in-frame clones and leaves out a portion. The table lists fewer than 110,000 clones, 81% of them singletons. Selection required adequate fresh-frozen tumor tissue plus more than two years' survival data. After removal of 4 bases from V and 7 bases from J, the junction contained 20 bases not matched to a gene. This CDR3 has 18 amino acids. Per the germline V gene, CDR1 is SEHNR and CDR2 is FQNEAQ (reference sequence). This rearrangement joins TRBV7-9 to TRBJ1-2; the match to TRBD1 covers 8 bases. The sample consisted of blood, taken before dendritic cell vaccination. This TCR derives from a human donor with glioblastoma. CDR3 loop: CASSSVGQGIAALVGYTF. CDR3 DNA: TGTGCCAGCAGCTCCGTCGGACAGGGTATCGCCGCGTTGGTTGGCTACACCTTC.